This TCR beta chain was captured by sequencing in a study of Tregs in tolerant kidney transplant recipients. Only in-frame clones appear in the TCRdb table, and some are missing; sequencing was by immunoSEQ multiplex PCR. This table has tens of thousands of clones, about 89% appearing once. Sequencing was performed on CD4+ T cells from blood, taken before the transplant. The sequence derives from a human donor who received a combined kidney and bone marrow transplant.

The CDR3 nucleotides are TGTGCCAGCAGCCCTCCGGGACTAGAAGGCAATGAGCAGTTCTTC. Its translation: CASSPPGLEGNEQFF. The chain recombines TRBV5-4 with TRBJ2-1; 8 nucleotides match TRBD2. V lost 4 bases and J lost 6; bases outside the gene matches: 9. The CDR3 is 15 amino acids. Germline V gene sequence: CDR1 SGHNT, CDR2 YYREEE (reference sequence).